The next 20 T cell receptor beta chains were all read from a single sample in a study of blood T cell repertoires in COVID-19. Here immunoSEQ multiplex PCR was the method, and the copy in TCRdb shows in-frame clones only, minus some. The profile covers about 210,000 clones, with about 90% appearing a single time and more than 1.4% taken by the ten largest. The sample taken for sequencing was peripheral blood. Receptors were obtained from a man aged 18 to 35 with active or convalescent COVID-19.

This clone has only one observation. The CDR3 nucleotides are TGCGCCAGCAGCTTGGATTTCAGGGGGAATCAGCCCCAGCATTTT. Its protein product is CASSLDFRGNQPQHF. The chain recombines TRBV5-1 with TRBJ1-5, with 7 nucleotides matching TRBD1. Germline CDR1 SGHRS, CDR2 YFSETQ. V lost 0 bases to trimming and J lost 4 bases; unmatched junction nucleotides: 4. This CDR3 contains 15 residues.

The V call is TRBV2, the J call TRBJ1-6; no clear D. The V gene lost 6 bases and the J gene lost 6 bases, with 15 bases spanning the gap. This CDR3 region has 15 residues. CDR1 and CDR2 from the germline V gene are SNHLY and FYNNEI. The DNA for the CDR3 is TGTGCCAGCAGCCAAATGGCGGTCGGTAATTCACCCCTCCACTTT. Amino acid sequence: CASSQMAVGNSPLHF.

This sequence joins TRBV6-1 and TRBJ1-2; D is ambiguous. Trimming pared 3 bases from V and 5 bases from J, leaving 13 bases between. Germline CDR1 reads MNHNS; CDR2 reads SASEGT. This CDR3 is built from 14 residues. For the CDR3, the DNA is TGTGCCAGCAGTGATCCCGGGATCTCTTATGGCTACACCTTC. It specifies CASSDPGISYGYTF.

V usage is TRBV10-3 and J usage is TRBJ1-4, with 10 bases that match TRBD1. The CDR3 has 15 amino acids. V gave up 6 bases and J gave up 6 bases; unmatched junction bases: 7. Germline CDR1 and CDR2: ENHRY and SYGVKD. For the CDR3, the DNA is TGTGCCATCAGGGGGGGACAGGGGTCGGATGAAAAACTGTTTTTT. Residues: CAIRGGQGSDEKLFF.

Comment on this clone: This same CDR3 is encoded by further DNA sequences in the sample. The genes are TRBV5-1 and TRBJ1-1; 9 bases line up with TRBD1. The CDR3 extends over 14 amino acids. The V gene end was trimmed by 4 bases and the J gene end by 5 bases; junction bases not matched to a gene: 6. Germline V gene data show CDR1 as SGHRS and CDR2 as YFSETQ. The CDR3: CASSPGTGNTEAFF. CDR3 sequence (DNA): TGCGCCAGCAGCCCCGGGACAGGGAATACTGAAGCTTTCTTT.

The V gene is TRBV7-9, the J gene TRBJ1-6, with TRBD1 as a possible D gene (6 bases). Per the germline V gene, CDR1 is SEHNR and CDR2 is FQNEAQ (reference sequence). CDR3 length: 15 amino acids. Trimming took off 5 bases at V and 3 bases at J, with 11 bases between the two ends. In DNA form, the CDR3 reads TGTGCCAGCAGCATCCACAGGGTCTATAATTCACCCCTCCACTTT. Protein sequence: CASSIHRVYNSPLHF.

The chain joins TRBV28 to TRBJ2-3; 13 bases line up with TRBD2. V lost 3 bases, J lost 6 bases, and 6 bases stayed unmatched. The CDR3 totals 16 residues. The germline V gene has CDR1 MDHEN and CDR2 SYDVKM. CDR3 loop: CASSFGLAGEVDTQYF. CDR3 DNA sequence: TGTGCCAGCAGTTTCGGACTAGCGGGAGAGGTGGATACGCAGTATTTT.

The CDR3 DNA is TGTGCCAGCAGTGTTCACCAACAGGGAGGGTCCTACGAGCAGTACTTC. Its translation: CASSVHQQGGSYEQYF. The J gene is TRBJ2-7, the V gene TRBV6-1; a weak D match, TRBD2 (7 bases). The length of the CDR3 is 16 residues. The ends were cut back, 4 bases at V and 1 base at J, with 17 bases in the middle. The V gene's germline CDR1 is MNHNS and CDR2 SASEGT.

The rearrangement uses TRBV6-1 and TRBJ1-5; 7 nucleotides line up with TRBD1. Per germline, CDR1 MNHNS and CDR2 SASEGT. The J segment lost 6 bases and the V segment lost 2 bases, leaving 10 bases of the junction unmatched. The CDR3 length is 16 residues. CDR3 sequence: CASSEKAAGGSQPQHF. As DNA, the CDR3 is TGTGCCAGCAGTGAAAAAGCAGCAGGGGGTAGTCAGCCCCAGCATTTT.

V is TRBV7-9 and J is TRBJ1-4; D might be TRBD1 (6 bases). Trimming shortened V by 1 base and J by 7 bases, and 13 bases separated the two germline ends. The CDR3 is made up of 15 amino acids. Germline V gives CDR1 SEHNR, CDR2 FQNEAQ (reference sequence). This CDR3 reads CASSLGQGLSEKLFF. CDR3 DNA sequence: TGTGCCAGCAGCTTAGGCCAGGGGCTCTCTGAAAAACTGTTTTTT.

This rearrangement joins TRBV5-1 to TRBJ2-6; D possibly corresponds to TRBD2 (7 bases). The CDR3 totals 16 residues. Deletions cut 5 bases from V and 2 bases from J, with 14 bases between. Per the germline V gene, CDR1 is SGHRS and CDR2 is YFSETQ. As DNA, the CDR3 is TGCGCCAGCAGTTATTTGGGGGGGCCTGGGGCCAACGTCCTGACTTTC. It translates to CASSYLGGPGANVLTF.

The DNA of the CDR3 is TGTGCCTGGACACGGGGGATTAAGAACACTGAAGCTTTCTTT. Its translation is CAWTRGIKNTEAFF. V and J are TRBV30 and TRBJ1-1; TRBD1 might be the D (5 bases). The CDR3 loop spans 14 amino acids. Germline V gene lookup returns CDR1 GTSNPN and CDR2 SVGIG (reference sequence). Deletions cut 4 bases from V and 1 base from J, with 13 bases between.

The V and J genes are TRBV19 and TRBJ2-7; TRBD1 matches at 8 bases. Germline CDR1 and CDR2: LNHDA and SQIVND (reference sequence). The CDR3 has 14 residues. Trimming removed 3 bases from V and 0 bases from J; junction bases left unmatched: 1. As DNA, the CDR3 is TGTGCCAGTAGTATTGGACAGGGCTCCTACGAGCAGTACTTC. Amino acid sequence: CASSIGQGSYEQYF.

CDR3 DNA: TGCGCCAGCAGCTTGGCCGAGGGGGCCATGGGCTATGGCTACACCTTC. It translates to CASSLAEGAMGYGYTF. The chain recombines TRBV5-1 with TRBJ1-2, with 7 bases lining up with TRBD1. The V segment lost 0 bases and the J segment 4 bases; nucleotides outside the gene matches: 9. Germline assignment: CDR1 SGHRS and CDR2 YFSETQ. The CDR3 runs to 16 residues.

This rearrangement joins TRBV7-8 to TRBJ1-3; tentative D call: TRBD1 (5 bases). This CDR3 spans 18 amino acids. The germline V and J ends were trimmed by 1 base and 0 bases, with 16 bases remaining between them. Germline V gene sequence: CDR1 SGHVS, CDR2 FQNEAQ. CDR3 protein: CASSLDLRVGLSGNTIYF. CDR3 sequence (DNA): TGTGCCAGCAGCTTAGATCTAAGGGTGGGGCTCTCTGGAAACACCATATATTTT. Full variable domain (remainder filled in from reference TRBV7-8 and TRBJ1-3): GAGVSQSPRYKVAKRGQDVALRCDPISGHVSLFWYQQALGQGPEFLTYFQNEAQLDKSGLPSDRFFAERPEGSVSTLKIQRTQQEDSAVYLCASSLDLRVGLSGNTIYFGEGSWLTVV.

This chain uses TRBV11-1 with TRBJ1-6, with 9 positions matching TRBD1. V lost 3 bases, J lost 9 bases, and 3 bases stayed unmatched. Germline assignment: CDR1 SGHAT and CDR2 FQDESV (reference sequence). The CDR3 has 14 residues. The CDR3: CASSFGQGTSPLHF. The CDR3 DNA reads TGTGCCAGCAGCTTCGGACAGGGGACTTCACCCCTCCACTTT.

The chain combines TRBV18 with TRBJ2-1; D possibly corresponds to TRBD2 (6 bases). CDR1 and CDR2 from the germline V gene are KGHSH and LQKENI. V lost 2 bases, J lost 9 bases, and 14 bases lay in between. CDR3 length equals 14 residues. This chain's CDR3 is CASSPGGDLSEQFF. The DNA for the CDR3 is TGTGCCAGCTCACCAGGAGGGGACCTTAGTGAGCAGTTCTTC.

CDR3 DNA sequence: TGTGCCAGCTCACCAGGGACTAGCGGCTACAATGAGCAGTTCTTC. It encodes CASSPGTSGYNEQFF. The rearrangement joins TRBV18 to TRBJ2-1; TRBD2 agrees at 11 bases. Germline CDR1 is KGHSH and CDR2 is LQKENI. V shed 2 bases and J 3 bases; nucleotides not matched to a gene: 0. The CDR3 contains 15 residues.

V is TRBV29-1 and J is TRBJ2-4; D may be TRBD2 (5 bases). The V and J ends lost 7 bases and 0 bases respectively, with 13 bases between them. CDR1 and CDR2 from the germline V gene are SQVTM and ANQGSEA. This CDR3 contains 14 residues. The CDR3 coding sequence is TGCAGCGCCTCCTTGGAGGTAGCCAAAAACATTCAGTACTTC. This encodes CSASLEVAKNIQYF.

The chain combines TRBV6-5 with TRBJ2-2, with TRBD1 matching over 7 bases. V was pared by 3 bases and J by 0 bases, with 4 bases of the junction left unmatched. Germline values: CDR1 MNHEY, CDR2 SVGAGI. This CDR3 comprises 16 residues. CDR3 coding DNA: TGTGCCAGCAGTTATGGGACAGACTCGAACACCGGGGAGCTGTTTTTT. Protein product: CASSYGTDSNTGELFF.